Listed below are T cell receptor beta chains from one sample, sequenced in a study of regulatory T cells in long-lasting Graves disease. TCRdb passed the multiplex PCR reads through MiXCR, listing each CDR3 protein once. The sample lists roughly 450,000 distinct CDR3 sequences, roughly 20% occurring once. The sample in question was peripheral blood mononuclear cells (PBMCs), obtained when the disease was refractory, from a patient treated with antithyroid drugs. Every receptor here comes from a female donor with Graves disease. CDR3s include the opening cysteine and the closing phenylalanine or tryptophan. D genes are given only for firm matches. Not all rows give a size; the values are once, few, many and, for expanded clones, a class.

-,TRBJ1-1,13,few,TRBV9,TGTGCCAGCAGCGGGATTGGGGTCACTGAAGCTTTCTTT,CASSGIGVTEAFF
-,TRBJ1-4,14,many,TRBV2,TGTGCCAGCAGTGCAGTGGCAACTAATGAAAAACTGTTTTTT,CASSAVATNEKLFF
TRBD1,TRBJ2-7,14,-,TRBV5-6,TGTGCCAGCAGCGGGGGACAGGGGTTTGGCGAGCAGTACTTC,CASSGGQGFGEQYF
TRBD1,TRBJ2-7,14,few,TRBV29-1,TGCAGCGTTGAGGCGGGGGACAGGGGGTACGAGCAGTACTTC,CSVEAGDRGYEQYF
-,TRBJ2-7,15,few,TRBV6-2/TRBV6-3,TGTGCCAGCAGTTACTCCCCCTTTCCCTCCTACGAGCAGTACTTC,CASSYSPFPSYEQYF
TRBD2,TRBJ2-4,13,-,TRBV29-1,TGCAGCGTTGAAAAACGCGGGGGGAACATTCAGTACTTC,CSVEKRGGNIQYF
-,TRBJ1-4,15,few,TRBV28,TGTGCCAGCAGATCGTTGGGCCTCGGCAATGAAAAACTGTTTTTT,CASRSLGLGNEKLFF
TRBD1,TRBJ2-7,13,many,TRBV7-8,TGTGCCAGCAGCTCCCAGGGGGCGCGCGAGCAGTACTTC,CASSSQGAREQYF
-,TRBJ2-7,14,many,TRBV15,TGTGCCACCAGCAGCCGGGGACAATACTACGAGCAGTACTTC,CATSSRGQYYEQYF
-,TRBJ2-5,16,-,TRBV6-5,TGTGCCAGCAGTTACCAGACAGGAGCGGCCCAAGAGACCCAGTACTTC,CASSYQTGAAQETQYF
-,TRBJ1-5,15,many,TRBV2,TGTGCCAGCAGTGAAGTTTCAGGGGGCAATCAGCCCCAGCATTTT,CASSEVSGGNQPQHF
TRBD1,TRBJ2-7,15,many,TRBV28,TGTGCCAGCAGACCCGAGACAGGGGGCGTCTACGAGCAGTACTTC,CASRPETGGVYEQYF
-,TRBJ1-3,16,many,TRBV11-2,TGTGCCAGCAAAGGACCGGAGCTCTGGAGTCGGAACACCATATATTTT,CASKGPELWSRNTIYF
-,TRBJ1-2,14,many,TRBV24-1,TGTGCCACCAGTGAAGCCAACGGTTACTATGGCTACACCTTC,CATSEANGYYGYTF
-,TRBJ2-7,12,-,TRBV20-1,TGCAGTGCTAGAGGTGCTGTATACGAGCAGTACTTC,CSARGAVYEQYF
TRBD2,TRBJ2-2,15,-,TRBV7-9,TGTGCCAGCAGCTCGAGACTAGCGGGAGCCGGGGAGCTGTTTTTT,CASSSRLAGAGELFF
-,TRBJ1-5,13,many,TRBV2,TGTGCCAGCAGTGAGTCAGGGTGGCAGCCCCAGCATTTT,CASSESGWQPQHF
-,TRBJ2-5,12,few,TRBV7-2,TGTGCCAGCAGCCCCTTCCGGTCGACCCAGTACTTC,CASSPFRSTQYF